Below, one TCR beta chain is given with its context. These data come from a study of blood T cell repertoires in COVID-19. As for the study in general: COVID-19 samples, acute and convalescent, were from the United States, Italy and Spain. In each case, the material was cDNA or gDNA derived from T cells, B-cell-depleted T cells, or PBMCs.

Per the study methods: Estimated nucleated cell counts came from reference gene primer amplification. Here immunoSEQ multiplex PCR was the method, and the copy in TCRdb shows in-frame clones only, minus some. Clone size and V and J calls were adopted from that table, with D and trimming inferred from the DNA. Of over 200,000 clones listed, roughly nine tenths are singletons. This clonotype was obtained from a man aged 40-49 years with active or convalescent COVID-19. Sequenced sample: peripheral blood.

This CDR3 reads CASSAGQGTYEQYF. The CDR3 DNA reads as TGTGCCAGCAGCGCGGGACAGGGAACCTACGAGCAGTACTTC. This chain uses TRBV7-2 with TRBJ2-7; 9 bases align to TRBD1. The CDR3 spans 14 residues. Trimming removed 5 bases from V and 2 bases from J; junction bases left unmatched: 4. Looked up from germline, CDR1 is SGHTA and CDR2 is FQGNSA. Full variable domain (rest looked up from reference TRBV7-2 and TRBJ2-7): GAGVSQSPSNKVTEKGKDVELRCDPISGHTALYWYRQSLGQGLEFLIYFQGNSAPDKSGLPSDRFSAERTGGSVSTLTIQRTQQEDSAVYLCASSAGQGTYEQYFGPGTRLTVT.